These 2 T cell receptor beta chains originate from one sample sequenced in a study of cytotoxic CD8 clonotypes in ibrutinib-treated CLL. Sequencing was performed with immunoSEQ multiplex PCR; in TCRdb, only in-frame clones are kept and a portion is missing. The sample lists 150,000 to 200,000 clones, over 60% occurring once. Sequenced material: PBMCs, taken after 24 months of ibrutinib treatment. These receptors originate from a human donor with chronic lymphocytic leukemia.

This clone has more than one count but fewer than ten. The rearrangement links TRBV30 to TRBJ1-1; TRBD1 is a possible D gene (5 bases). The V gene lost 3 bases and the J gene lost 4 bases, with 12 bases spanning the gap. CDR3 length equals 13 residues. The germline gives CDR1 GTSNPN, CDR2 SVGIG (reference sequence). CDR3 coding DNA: TGTGCCTGGAGGGATGGGGGATTCACTGAAGCTTTCTTT. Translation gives CAWRDGGFTEAFF.

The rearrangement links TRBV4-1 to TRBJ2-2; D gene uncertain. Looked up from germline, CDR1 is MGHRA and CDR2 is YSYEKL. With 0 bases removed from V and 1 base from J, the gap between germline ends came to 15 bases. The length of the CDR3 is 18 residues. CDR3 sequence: CASSQESSFAGNTGELFF. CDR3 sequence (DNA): TGCGCCAGCAGCCAAGAATCCTCCTTTGCAGGGAACACCGGGGAGCTGTTTTTT.